A single sample is the source of the 10 T cell receptor beta chains below, sequenced in a study of blood T cell repertoires in COVID-19. The protocol was immunoSEQ multiplex PCR, while the TCRdb copy is restricted to in-frame clones and leaves out a portion. Of just over 60,000 clones detected, around 80% appear once; the ten largest clones hold roughly a fifth. The specimen sequenced was peripheral blood. Receptors were obtained from a man aged 25 to 45 with COVID-19, enrolled during active disease.

The rearrangement joins TRBV28 to TRBJ1-5; D possibly corresponds to TRBD1 (6 bases). The CDR3 totals 17 residues. Germline CDR1 is MDHEN and CDR2 is SYDVKM. V lost 6 bases to trimming and J lost 0 bases, with 18 bases between them. CDR3 DNA: TGTGCCAGCAGCTCTCGGACAGCCGGACCTAGCAATCAGCCCCAGCATTTT. Translation: CASSSRTAGPSNQPQHF. Complete variable domain (other parts from reference TRBV28 and TRBJ1-5): DVKVTQSSRYLVKRTGEKVFLECVQDMDHENMFWYRQDPGLGLRLIYFSYDVKMKEKGDIPEGYSVSREKKERFSLILESASTNQTSMYLCASSSRTAGPSNQPQHFGDGTRLSIL.

Only one count was recorded for this clone. The CDR3 DNA follows: TGTGCCAGCAGGGATTACAGGGGAAACGAGCAGTACTTC. Translation gives CASRDYRGNEQYF. This sequence joins TRBV7-2 and TRBJ2-7; 7 positions agree with TRBD1. V lost 6 bases and J lost 5; bases outside the gene matches: 7. The CDR3 spans 13 residues. CDR1 SGHTA and CDR2 FQGNSA come from the germline V gene.

The chain carries TRBV11-3 and TRBJ2-1; D gene unclear. V was cut by 1 base and J by 3 bases, with 10 bases left in between. Germline loops: CDR1 SGHNT, CDR2 YENEEA. This CDR3 has 15 residues. The CDR3 DNA reads TGTGCCAGCAGCTTAGTAAGCTCTGGCTACAATGAGCAGTTCTTC. Translating it yields CASSLVSSGYNEQFF.

This clone was seen more than once but under ten times. CDR3 bases: TGTGCCAGCAGTGAGAGACAGGGTAAAGCTTTCTTT. Protein: CASSERQGKAFF. The chain couples TRBV5-5 to TRBJ1-1, with 7 positions matching TRBD1. The CDR3 is 12 amino acids. The trim removed 5 bases at V and 9 bases at J, leaving 7 bases unmatched. Germline-derived CDR1 and CDR2 are SGHKS and YYEKEE (reference sequence).

This chain uses TRBV5-1 with TRBJ2-5, with 11 bases lining up with TRBD2. Germline CDR1 and CDR2: SGHRS and YFSETQ. CDR3 length: 17 amino acids. Trimming at V came to 2 bases and at J to 4 bases, leaving 10 bases not matched to a gene. The CDR3 sequence is CASSLGQGGLAGETQYF. The CDR3, as DNA: TGCGCCAGCAGCTTAGGACAGGGAGGACTAGCGGGAGAGACCCAGTACTTC.

The genes are TRBV24-1 and TRBJ2-5; a weak D match, TRBD2 (5 bases). The CDR3 extends over 14 amino acids. Germline loops: CDR1 KGHDR, CDR2 SFDVKD. V shed 4 bases and J shed 4 bases, with 12 bases lying between them. CDR3 sequence reads: CATSDPGVSETQYF. CDR3 DNA: TGTGCCACCAGTGACCCCGGGGTGTCAGAGACCCAGTACTTC.

The chain couples TRBV12-3 or TRBV12-4 to TRBJ2-7; possible D gene TRBD2, 5 bases. Between the trimmed V and J ends, which lost 6 bases and 3 bases, there was a span of 9 bases. This CDR3 has 12 amino acids. The CDR3 coding sequence is TGTGCCAGCAGCTCTAGCCACTACGAGCAGTACTTC. Its translation is CASSSSHYEQYF.

This chain uses TRBV7-8 with TRBJ2-5, with 8 bases fitting TRBD2. The CDR3 is 15 amino acids. Trimming took 1 base from V and 4 from J; bases not matched to a gene: 5. Germline V gives CDR1 SGHVS, CDR2 FQNEAQ. The CDR3 bases are TGTGCCAGCAGCTTAGACAACGGGAGGGGAGAGACCCAGTACTTC. Translation gives CASSLDNGRGETQYF.

V is TRBV7-8 and J is TRBJ1-2; D is possibly TRBD1 (5 bases). Per germline, CDR1 SGHVS and CDR2 FQNEAQ. The CDR3 sequence is 15 residues long. V was trimmed by 1 base and J by 6 bases, leaving 15 bases between them. The CDR3 spells CASSLEEGLIHGYTF. The CDR3, as DNA: TGTGCCAGCAGCTTAGAGGAGGGGCTCATCCATGGCTACACCTTC.

This clone was found a few times. V and J are TRBV5-3 and TRBJ2-7, with D perhaps matching TRBD2 (7 bases). TRBV5-3 is placed among ORFs of uncertain function. This CDR3 is built from 16 residues. The V gene lost 1 base and the J gene lost 0 bases, with 14 bases spanning the gap. CDR3 sequence: CARSLSLRGPSYEQYF. In nucleotides, the CDR3 is TGTGCCAGAAGCTTGAGCTTGCGGGGGCCCTCCTACGAGCAGTACTTC.